These T cell receptor beta chains were read from a single sample in a study of blood T cell repertoires in COVID-19. The method was immunoSEQ multiplex PCR; TCRdb's version includes in-frame clones alone and lacks a portion of them. The sample has 40,000 or so clones, about 90% seen once; the top ten hold approximately 14%. The sample was peripheral blood. These receptor sequences come from a human donor in a cohort sampled during active COVID-19. CDR3s leave out the opening cysteine and the closing phenylalanine or tryptophan. D genes are given only for firm matches.

d_call j_call v_call cdr3_aa
NA TRBJ1-4 TRBV30 AWSVRGPGGSTNEKLF
NA TRBJ2-5 TRBV9 ASSVRDSGSQETQY
NA TRBJ2-7 TRBV6-5 ASSYATGSSYEQY
TRBD2 TRBJ2-1 TRBV4-2 ASSQGDLGTSRNEQF
TRBD2 TRBJ2-1 TRBV6-5 ASSYSGLAGGEQF
TRBD1 TRBJ1-1 TRBV2 ASSGDRSTEAF
NA TRBJ1-2 TRBV7-9 ASSLRDSNYGYT
NA TRBJ2-5 TRBV10-1 ASSAGVQETQY
NA TRBJ2-1 TRBV30 AWNRDSNEQF
TRBD1 TRBJ1-6 TRBV2 ASRATGAEVYNSPLH
NA TRBJ2-6 TRBV19 ASSRGSSGANVLT
NA TRBJ1-6 TRBV6-1 ASSVWNGAPGEPLH
TRBD1 TRBJ1-4 TRBV5-1 ASSFNRGEKLF
NA TRBJ1-1 TRBV12-3/TRBV12-4 ASSLILGAEAF
NA TRBJ2-3 TRBV18 ASSPRNRTGKDTQY
NA TRBJ1-1 TRBV6-6 AEGPGLMNTEAF